This passage covers 24 T cell receptor beta chains from one sample sequenced in a study of long-term antiretroviral therapy in people with HIV. With survey level as its setting, the immunoSEQ assay was v3.0. The table came from immunoSEQ multiplex PCR; TCRdb's copy has only in-frame clones and leaves some out. The data contain roughly 40,000 clones, approximately 89% of them singletons. Sequencing used unsorted PBMCs, obtained 3.1 years after starting antiretroviral therapy. These receptors were obtained from a woman aged 50 to 65 with HIV.

The chain combines TRBV6-4 with TRBJ2-6; D gene unclear. Trimming removed 3 bases from V and 0 bases from J, with 9 bases in between. Germline V lookup: CDR1 MRHNA, CDR2 SNTAGT. The CDR3 runs 16 residues. The CDR3 loop reads CASSEGLLSGANVLTF. The CDR3 DNA reads as TGTGCCAGCAGTGAAGGCCTCCTCTCTGGGGCCAACGTCCTGACTTTC.

J is TRBJ1-6 and V is TRBV4-1; 9 positions agree with TRBD1. The CDR3 extends over 18 amino acids. In germline, CDR1 is MGHRA, CDR2 YSYEKL. V was clipped by 1 base and J by 7 bases; unmatched bases: 11. The CDR3 loop is CASSQVSWDRAKNSPLHF. The DNA for the CDR3 is TGCGCCAGCAGCCAAGTAAGTTGGGACAGGGCGAAAAATTCACCCCTCCACTTT.

This chain connects TRBV5-1 to TRBJ2-7; 7 bases fit TRBD1. The CDR3 runs to 15 residues. The germline gives CDR1 SGHRS, CDR2 YFSETQ. The V and J ends lost 0 bases and 3 bases, in that order; junction bases with no gene match: 6. The CDR3, as DNA: TGCGCCAGCAGCTTGGAGGCAGGGGGATACTACGAGCAGTACTTC. Translating gives CASSLEAGGYYEQYF.

This chain links TRBV4-1 with TRBJ2-7; 7 nucleotides align to TRBD1. CDR1 is MGHRA, CDR2 YSYEKL, per germline. CDR3 length: 15 amino acids. The trim removed 0 bases at V and 2 bases at J, leaving 4 bases unmatched. CDR3 DNA sequence: TGCGCCAGCAGCCAAGAAGACAGGGTTCCCTACGAGCAGTACTTC. Translating gives CASSQEDRVPYEQYF.

The genes are TRBV5-1 and TRBJ1-2, with 9 bases lining up with TRBD1. The CDR3 contains 14 residues. The V and J ends lost 4 bases and 8 bases, in that order; junction bases with no gene match: 9. From germline, CDR1 is SGHRS and CDR2 YFSETQ. CDR3 in amino acids: CASSPGDRARGYTF. In DNA form, the CDR3 reads TGCGCCAGCAGCCCCGGGGACAGGGCGCGAGGCTACACCTTC.

The rearrangement links TRBV2 to TRBJ2-5; possible D gene TRBD1, 5 bases. Germline V gene lookup returns CDR1 SNHLY and CDR2 FYNNEI. The CDR3 is 14 residues long. With 3 bases removed from V and 4 bases from J, the gap between germline ends came to 12 bases. The CDR3 DNA reads as TGTGCCAGCAGTGATCTAAGGGGCCCAGAGACCCAGTACTTC. Protein product: CASSDLRGPETQYF.

The rearrangement uses TRBV5-4 and TRBJ2-3; D possibly corresponds to TRBD2 (6 bases). There are 15 residues in the CDR3. V lost 4 bases, J lost 7 bases, and 19 bases lay in between. Germline assignment: CDR1 SGHNT and CDR2 YYREEE (reference sequence). CDR3 nucleotide sequence: TGTGCCAGCAGCCTCAGGAGGGGACCACAGTATACGCAGTATTTT. Translation: CASSLRRGPQYTQYF.

The chain has TRBV19 and TRBJ2-4; possible D gene TRBD2, 5 bases. Germline V gene lookup returns CDR1 LNHDA and CDR2 SQIVND (reference sequence). The CDR3 has 16 residues. V was trimmed by 2 bases and J by 0 bases, leaving 11 bases between them. The CDR3 DNA sequence: TGTGCCAGTAGTATACCCGCGGGCCTAGCCAAAAACATTCAGTACTTC. It specifies CASSIPAGLAKNIQYF.

The rearrangement links TRBV7-3 to TRBJ2-2, with D perhaps matching TRBD1 (5 bases). Between the trimmed V and J ends, which lost 1 base and 5 bases, there was a span of 8 bases. The length of the CDR3 is 14 residues. Germline V gives CDR1 SGHTA, CDR2 FQGTGA. The CDR3 spells CASSLIAGTGELFF. CDR3 coding DNA: TGTGCCAGCAGCTTAATCGCAGGGACCGGGGAGCTGTTTTTT.

The chain uses TRBV7-9 and TRBJ2-2; no clear D gene. CDR1 and CDR2 (germline): SEHNR, FQNEAQ (reference sequence). Deletions cut 5 bases from V and 6 bases from J, with 10 bases between. CDR3 length equals 13 residues. The CDR3 nucleotides read TGTGCCAGCAGCAGGGATGGTCCCGGGGAGCTGTTTTTT. Amino acids: CASSRDGPGELFF.

The V gene is TRBV7-2, the J gene TRBJ1-3; maybe TRBD1 (5 bases). The V gene's germline CDR1 is SGHTA and CDR2 FQGNSA. This CDR3 region has 17 residues. The V and J ends lost 5 bases and 0 bases respectively, with 17 bases between them. The CDR3 region has the DNA TGTGCCAGCAGCCCGGGGCGACGGGGTCGCTCTGGAAACACCATATATTTT. Its translation is CASSPGRRGRSGNTIYF.

This clone is a singleton in its sample. The rearrangement links TRBV7-3 to TRBJ2-2; TRBD1 might be the D (5 bases). V was shortened by 7 bases and J by 7 bases, with 16 bases between the two germline ends. The CDR3 has 14 residues. Germline V CDR1 and CDR2: SGHTA, FQGTGA. CDR3 sequence: CASNPAGARGELFF. The CDR3, as DNA: TGTGCCAGCAACCCGGCTGGGGCCCGCGGGGAGCTGTTTTTT.

The rearrangement uses TRBV7-9 and TRBJ1-5; 12 bases agree with TRBD1. V shed 3 bases and J 4 bases; nucleotides not matched to a gene: 1. The CDR3 extends over 15 amino acids. Germline V CDR1 and CDR2: SEHNR, FQNEAQ (reference sequence). The CDR3 DNA sequence: TGTGCCAGCAGCTTGGGACAGGGGGCAAATCAGCCCCAGCATTTT. It encodes CASSLGQGANQPQHF.

The gene calls are TRBV7-9 and TRBJ2-3, with D unresolved. CDR3 size: 15 residues. Germline CDR1 SEHNR, CDR2 FQNEAQ (reference sequence). V lost 2 bases and J lost 4, with 13 bases in between. The CDR3 bases are TGTGCCAGCAGCTTACCACAGACCGTAGCAGATACGCAGTATTTT. It yields the protein CASSLPQTVADTQYF.

The chain links TRBV4-1 to TRBJ1-2; D possibly corresponds to TRBD1 (5 bases). This CDR3 is 18 amino acids long. The V and J ends lost 0 bases and 3 bases respectively, with 20 bases between them. Germline V CDR1 and CDR2: MGHRA, YSYEKL. The CDR3 nucleotides read TGCGCCAGCAGCCAAGATAAAGGTCGGGACGGCACCTACTATGGCTACACCTTC. This encodes CASSQDKGRDGTYYGYTF.

The chain has TRBV7-2 and TRBJ1-2; TRBD1 matches at 9 bases. V was clipped by 2 bases and J by 4 bases; unmatched bases: 8. CDR3 length equals 16 residues. Germline V lookup: CDR1 SGHTA, CDR2 FQGNSA. DNA for the CDR3: TGTGCCAGCAGCTTAAGCACAGGGGGCGCCGGCTATGGCTACACCTTC. Amino acids: CASSLSTGGAGYGYTF.

The chain uses TRBV7-8 and TRBJ1-1; 9 bases are a match to TRBD1. Germline assignment: CDR1 SGHVS and CDR2 FQNEAQ. J lost 0 bases, V lost 4 bases, and 6 bases had no gene match. The CDR3 loop spans 16 amino acids. The CDR3 DNA sequence: TGTGCCAGCAGCTCTAAGGGGACAGGGATGAACACTGAAGCTTTCTTT. Translated, it gives CASSSKGTGMNTEAFF.

The rearrangement uses TRBV5-1 and TRBJ1-6; 7 bases match TRBD1. The V gene end was trimmed by 0 bases and the J gene end by 6 bases; junction bases not matched to a gene: 3. The length of the CDR3 is 15 residues. Looked up from germline, CDR1 is SGHRS and CDR2 is YFSETQ. CDR3 region: CASSLGSGGNSPLHF. The CDR3 region has the DNA TGCGCCAGCAGCTTGGGTTCAGGGGGTAATTCACCCCTCCACTTT.

The DNA of the CDR3 is TGTGCCAGCAGCTTAGGATTTAGTACCGGGGAGCTGTTTTTT. As protein: CASSLGFSTGELFF. The V gene is TRBV11-2, the J gene TRBJ2-2; D gene ambiguous. Trimming stripped 1 base from V and 5 bases from J, with 8 bases between. CDR1 is SGHAT and CDR2 is FQNNGV in the germline V gene. The CDR3 spans 14 residues.

This clone was observed a few times. The chain is built from TRBV7-2 and TRBJ2-2, with D possibly TRBD1 on 5 matching bases. Trimming took 5 bases from V and 1 from J, leaving 8 bases between them. The CDR3 extends over 14 amino acids. Germline CDR1 is SGHTA and CDR2 is FQGNSA. The CDR3 protein is CASSPQGNTGELFF. The CDR3 DNA is TGTGCCAGCAGCCCCCAGGGGAACACCGGGGAGCTGTTTTTT.

The V call is TRBV30, the J call TRBJ2-7, with TRBD2 matching 10 bases. CDR3 length: 14 residues. The germline V gene encodes CDR1 GTSNPN and CDR2 SVGIG (reference sequence). V shed 2 bases and J 6 bases; nucleotides not matched to a gene: 7. The CDR3 DNA sequence: TGTGCCTGGAGTCAATGGACTAGCGGATCCGAGCAGTACTTC. Protein product: CAWSQWTSGSEQYF. The full variable domain, completed using reference TRBV30 and TRBJ2-7, is SQTIHQWPATLVQPVGSPLSLECTVEGTSNPNLYWYRQAAGRGLQLLFYSVGIGQISSEVPQNLSASRPQDRQFILSSKKLLLSDSGFYLCAWSQWTSGSEQYFGPGTRLTVT.

This chain links TRBV7-2 with TRBJ2-3; the match to TRBD2 covers 14 bases. J gave up 5 bases and V 5 bases, and 3 bases lay outside the gene matches. This CDR3 has 15 amino acids. Germline CDR1 is SGHTA and CDR2 is FQGNSA. The CDR3 loop reads CASSPGTSGGDTQYF. CDR3 in DNA: TGTGCCAGCAGCCCCGGGACTAGCGGGGGAGATACGCAGTATTTT.

DNA for the CDR3: TGTGCCAGCAGTACAACCCGGCGCCTCAACACTGAAGCTTTCTTT. Translation: CASSTTRRLNTEAFF. This rearrangement joins TRBV13 to TRBJ1-1, with D uncertain. V was trimmed by 6 bases and J by 2 bases, leaving 16 bases between them. CDR1 PRHDT and CDR2 FYEKMQ come from the germline V gene (reference sequence). The CDR3 is made up of 15 amino acids.

This clone showed up just once. The CDR3 is CASSPQTSYNEQFF. The CDR3 DNA follows: TGTGCCAGCAGTCCGCAGACTAGCTACAATGAGCAGTTCTTC. The rearrangement uses TRBV27 and TRBJ2-1; possible D gene TRBD2, 6 bases. V lost 5 bases and J lost 3, with 11 bases in between. Germline CDR1 reads MNHEY; CDR2 reads SMNVEV (reference sequence). The CDR3 consists of 14 residues.